This TCR beta chain was identified during a study of CD8 T cells in ankylosing spondylitis. General study findings and limits: Previous work reported some of these motif variants in the synovial fluid and blood of reactive arthritis. Typical of ankylosing spondylitis blood, it appeared, was a TCR beta motif of fewer than ten highly homologous variants.

This clonotype came up a few times. What it recognizes is unknown. TCRdb reprocessed the 5' RACE reads via MiXCR and lists one record per CDR3 protein. The table has some 800,000 distinct CDR3 sequences, approximately 10% seen once. The CDR3 extends over 16 amino acids. V lost 1 base to trimming and J lost 0 bases, with 13 bases between them. Germline V CDR1 and CDR2: SEHNR, FQNEAQ (reference sequence). The V gene is TRBV7-9, the J gene TRBJ2-7, with a tentative D call TRBD1 (5 bases). Material: blood, either unsorted or a sorted T cell fraction (not recorded which). This clonotype was sampled from a male donor with ankylosing spondylitis. For the CDR3, the DNA is TGTGCCAGCAGCTTAGATTTAGGGGTGGGCTCCTACGAGCAGTACTTC. Amino acids: CASSLDLGVGSYEQYF.